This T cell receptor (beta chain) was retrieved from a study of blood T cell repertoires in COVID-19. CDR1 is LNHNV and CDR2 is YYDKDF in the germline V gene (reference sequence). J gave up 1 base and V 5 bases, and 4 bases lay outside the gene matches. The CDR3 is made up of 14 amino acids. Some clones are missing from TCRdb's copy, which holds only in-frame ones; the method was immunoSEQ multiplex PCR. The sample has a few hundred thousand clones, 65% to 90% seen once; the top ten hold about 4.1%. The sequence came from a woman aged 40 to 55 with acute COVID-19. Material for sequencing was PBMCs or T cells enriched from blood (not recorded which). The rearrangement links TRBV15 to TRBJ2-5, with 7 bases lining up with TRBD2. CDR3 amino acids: CATSGWGGQETQYF. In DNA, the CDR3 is TGTGCCACCAGCGGATGGGGGGGCCAAGAGACCCAGTACTTC.